The present T cell receptor beta chain was sequenced within a study of cytomegalovirus exposure and HLA in healthy donors. V dropped 6 bases and J dropped 10; count of bases not matched to a gene: 7. Germline-derived CDR1 and CDR2 are WSHSY and SAAADI. This CDR3 has 14 residues. The PCR employed 60 Vbeta primers together with 13 Jbeta primers. TCRdb keeps only in-frame clones here, not all; method: immunoSEQ multiplex PCR. Recorded for this sample: over 100,000 clones. The V and J genes are TRBV10-2 and TRBJ2-1; 12 bases agree with TRBD1. The sequence derives from a man aged 18-30 years in good health and CMV-seronegative. The sample was PBMCs. This CDR3 is CASSRDRGRGEQFF. The DNA for the CDR3 is TGCGCCAGCAGCCGGGACAGGGGGCGCGGGGAGCAGTTCTTC.